Detailed here is one T cell receptor beta chain. The target antigen is unknown. The data were taken from a study of shared clonotypes between healthy human individuals. General observations from the study: Sequencing of the sorted subsets was shown by rarefaction to be incomplete despite large depth.

Profiled with immunoSEQ multiplex PCR; TCRdb holds only in-frame clones, not every one. In the table there are some 2,000,000 clones, 85% to 95% of which are singletons. The CDR3 covers 13 residues. Trimming removed 2 bases from V and 5 bases from J, with 12 bases in between. Per germline, CDR1 GTSNPN and CDR2 SVGIG (reference sequence). The TCR originated in a man between 18 and 35 years old in good health. Sequencing was done on a sample of naive CD4+ T cells sorted from blood. Subset described: CD45RA+ positively selected. The chain has TRBV30 and TRBJ2-5, with D unclear. CDR3 DNA: TGTGCCTGGAGTAGGCAGTTTGGGGAGACCCAGTACTTC. It specifies CAWSRQFGETQYF.